Each of the 7 T cell receptor beta chains below was sequenced from the same sample in a study of blood T cell repertoires in COVID-19. Generated by immunoSEQ multiplex PCR, the TCRdb table keeps only in-frame clones and is missing some. This table holds roughly 410,000 clones, about 89% found once. The material sequenced was peripheral blood. The receptors derive from a middle-aged woman with COVID-19, enrolled during active disease.

In DNA, the CDR3 is TGTGCCTGGAGTACTCTTATGGGACATAACTATGGCTACACCTTC. Protein sequence: CAWSTLMGHNYGYTF. This rearrangement joins TRBV30 to TRBJ1-2; a possible D gene is TRBD1 (6 bases). Looked up from germline, CDR1 is GTSNPN and CDR2 is SVGIG (reference sequence). The CDR3 totals 15 residues. Trimming took 2 bases from V and 1 from J, leaving 14 bases between them.

This clone was seen once. The genes are TRBV5-5 and TRBJ2-1, with 12 positions matching TRBD2. The CDR3 runs 16 residues. Trimming took 2 bases from V and 6 from J; bases not matched to a gene: 6. The V gene's germline CDR1 is SGHKS and CDR2 YYEKEE (reference sequence). CDR3 sequence reads: CASSFLTSGGGNEQFF. CDR3 nucleotide sequence: TGTGCCAGCAGCTTTTTGACTAGCGGGGGTGGCAATGAGCAGTTCTTC.

The CDR3 bases are TGCAGCGTTGAAGATCTTACCGGGTCGACCCAGTACTTC. Amino acid sequence: CSVEDLTGSTQYF. The chain joins TRBV29-1 to TRBJ2-5; D not certain. Germline values: CDR1 SQVTM, CDR2 ANQGSEA. Trimming removed 0 bases at V and 7 bases at J, with 12 bases between. The CDR3 loop spans 13 amino acids. The variable domain in full, with the rest retrieved from reference TRBV29-1 and TRBJ2-5, is SAVISQKPSRDICQRGTSLTIQCQVDSQVTMMFWYRQQPGQSLTLIATANQGSEATYESGFVIDKFPISRPNLTFSTLTVSNMSPEDSSIYLCSVEDLTGSTQYFGPGTRLLVL.

The V and J genes are TRBV7-3 and TRBJ2-5; possibly TRBD2 for D (6 bases). V was trimmed by 4 bases and J by 5 bases, leaving 17 bases between them. The CDR3 loop spans 15 amino acids. Germline CDR1 is SGHTA and CDR2 is FQGTGA. The CDR3 bases are TGTGCCAGCAGCTCCTATCTCGGGGGTATGGAGACCCAGTACTTC. This sequence encodes CASSSYLGGMETQYF.

The sample holds one count of this clone. The chain combines TRBV7-2 with TRBJ1-5, with 7 bases lining up with TRBD1. The germline CDR1 and CDR2 sequences are SGHTA and FQGNSA. V shed 0 bases and J 2 bases; nucleotides not matched to a gene: 7. This CDR3 has 17 amino acids. In DNA, the CDR3 is TGTGCCAGCAGCTTAGCCAATAACAGGGGTGGCAATCAGCCCCAGCATTTT. Translated: CASSLANNRGGNQPQHF.

The CDR3 region is CASSRLSGGRTGELFF. The CDR3, as DNA: TGTGCCAGCAGCCGACTTAGCGGGGGGCGCACCGGGGAGCTGTTTTTT. The chain carries TRBV9 and TRBJ2-2; 10 bases are a match to TRBD2. Germline CDR1 SGDLS, CDR2 YYNGEE. The J segment lost 4 bases and the V segment lost 4 bases, leaving 7 bases of the junction unmatched. This CDR3 spans 16 amino acids.

This chain links TRBV28 with TRBJ2-2; D uncertain. Trimming took off 6 bases at V and 1 base at J, with 12 bases between the two ends. The CDR3 loop spans 15 amino acids. Germline values: CDR1 MDHEN, CDR2 SYDVKM. Here the CDR3 reads CASRWVNRNTGELFF. The CDR3 nucleotides read TGTGCCAGCAGATGGGTAAACAGGAACACCGGGGAGCTGTTTTTT.